This is a list of T cell receptor beta chains from one sample in a study of response to subunit inactivated influenza vaccine. TCRdb itself ran the RT-PCR reads through MiXCR, one entry per CDR3 protein. The sample holds roughly 500,000 distinct CDR3 sequences, roughly 23% seen once. This same sample was also part of a study on T cells expressing NK-cell markers.

The sample consisted of CD4+ T cells sorted from PBMCs, taken 12 days after vaccination. Source of these receptors: a man in his forties or fifties who received an inactivated influenza vaccine. CDR3s include the opening cysteine and the closing phenylalanine or tryptophan. D genes are given only for firm matches. The size of a clone is reported for some rows only, either as once, few or many, or as a class for expanded clones.

v_call	d_call	clone_size	j_call	cdr3_aa	cdr3_nt
TRBV10-3	NA	few	TRBJ2-7	CAISPELSSYEQYF	TGTGCCATCTCCCCCGAACTAAGCTCCTACGAGCAGTACTTC
TRBV2	NA	NA	TRBJ1-2	CASSADSLYGYTF	TGTGCCAGCAGTGCCGACAGTCTTTATGGCTACACCTTC
TRBV14	TRBD1	NA	TRBJ2-3	CASSQGQDRPTDTQYF	TGTGCCAGCAGCCAAGGTCAGGACAGGCCAACAGATACGCAGTATTTT
TRBV7-8	TRBD1	NA	TRBJ1-5	CASSLPGQGQPQHF	TGTGCCAGCAGCCTCCCGGGACAGGGGCAGCCCCAGCATTTT
TRBV12-5	NA	few	TRBJ2-1	CASGLDVGGFDEQFF	TGTGCTAGTGGTTTGGACGTAGGGGGTTTCGATGAGCAGTTCTTC
TRBV28	NA	many	TRBJ2-5	CASSRGRATQETQYF	TGTGCCAGCAGTCGAGGCAGGGCCACCCAAGAGACCCAGTACTTC
TRBV20-1	NA	NA	TRBJ1-6	CSARSPSESPLHF	TGCAGTGCTAGAAGTCCCAGTGAGTCACCCCTCCACTTT
TRBV12-3/TRBV12-4	TRBD1	NA	TRBJ1-1	CASSPRTGRLWNTEAFF	TGTGCCAGCAGTCCGAGGACAGGGAGACTGTGGAACACTGAAGCTTTCTTT
TRBV2	NA	few	TRBJ2-5	CASSESQGLETQYF	TGTGCCAGCAGTGAATCTCAGGGTTTAGAGACCCAGTACTTC
TRBV5-4	TRBD2	NA	TRBJ2-5	CASSLAGLAGGPEETQYF	TGTGCCAGCAGCTTGGCGGGACTAGCGGGAGGGCCAGAGGAGACCCAGTACTTC
TRBV11-2	NA	once	TRBJ2-6	CASSLGGLLSGANVLTF	TGTGCCAGCAGCTTAGGCGGCTTACTCTCTGGGGCCAACGTCCTGACTTTC
TRBV27	NA	few	TRBJ2-5	CASSGWGQETQYF	TGTGCCAGCAGTGGGTGGGGACAAGAGACCCAGTACTTC
TRBV7-6	TRBD2	NA	TRBJ2-6	CASSFSPGLYSGANVLTF	TGTGCCAGCAGCTTTTCACCGGGACTATACTCTGGGGCCAACGTCCTGACTTTC
TRBV20-1	TRBD1	many	TRBJ2-1	CSADRGQGYNEQFF	TGCAGTGCAGATAGGGGACAGGGCTACAATGAGCAGTTCTTC
TRBV5-4	NA	few	TRBJ2-3	CASSFLGSSTDTQYF	TGTGCCAGCAGCTTTCTCGGGAGTAGCACAGATACGCAGTATTTT
TRBV28	NA	few	TRBJ2-6	CATLSISGANVLTF	TGTGCCACCCTCTCGATCTCTGGGGCCAACGTCCTGACTTTC
TRBV4-1	TRBD2	NA	TRBJ2-7	CASSKTSGGRYEQYF	TGCGCCAGCAGCAAAACCAGCGGGGGGCGGTACGAGCAGTACTTC
TRBV2	TRBD2	NA	TRBJ2-3	CASSGGTRSADTQYF	TGTGCCAGCAGCGGAGGGACTAGATCTGCAGATACGCAGTATTTT
TRBV5-1	TRBD2	NA	TRBJ2-7	CASSPLRTSGSSYEQYF	TGCGCCAGCAGCCCACTCCGGACTAGCGGGAGCTCCTACGAGCAGTACTTC
TRBV6-1	NA	few	TRBJ2-7	CASSAHRASSEQYF	TGTGCCAGCAGTGCACACAGGGCATCTTCCGAGCAGTACTTC
TRBV29-1	TRBD1	NA	TRBJ2-7	CSVAAVTGVGYEQYF	TGCAGCGTTGCGGCTGTGACAGGGGTAGGCTACGAGCAGTACTTC
TRBV5-5	NA	NA	TRBJ2-2	CASIPRNTGELFF	TGTGCCAGCATCCCACGTAACACCGGGGAGCTGTTTTTT
TRBV5-4	TRBD2	NA	TRBJ2-1	CASSHSGLSSYNEQFF	TGTGCCAGCAGCCATAGCGGGTTGAGCTCCTACAATGAGCAGTTCTTC
TRBV5-1	TRBD1	NA	TRBJ2-5	CASSVGTGPQETQYF	TGCGCCAGCAGCGTTGGGACAGGACCTCAAGAGACCCAGTACTTC